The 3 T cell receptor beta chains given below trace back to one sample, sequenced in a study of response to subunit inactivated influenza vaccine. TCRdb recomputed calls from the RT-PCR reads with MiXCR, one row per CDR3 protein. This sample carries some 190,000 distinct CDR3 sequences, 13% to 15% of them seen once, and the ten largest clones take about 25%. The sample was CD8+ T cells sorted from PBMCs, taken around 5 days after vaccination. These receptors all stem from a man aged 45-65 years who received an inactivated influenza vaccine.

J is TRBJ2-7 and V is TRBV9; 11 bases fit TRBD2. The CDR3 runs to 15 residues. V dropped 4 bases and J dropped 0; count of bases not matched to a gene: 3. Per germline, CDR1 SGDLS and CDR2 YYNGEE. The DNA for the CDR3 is TGTGCCAGCAGCTCCGGGACTAGCGGCTCCTACGAGCAGTACTTC. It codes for CASSSGTSGSYEQYF.

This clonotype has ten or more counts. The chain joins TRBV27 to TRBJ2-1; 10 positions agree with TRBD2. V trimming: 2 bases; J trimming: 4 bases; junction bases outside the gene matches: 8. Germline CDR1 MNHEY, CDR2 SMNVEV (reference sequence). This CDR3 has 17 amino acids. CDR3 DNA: TGTGCCAGCAGTTTACTCCTAGCGGGAGCGGGTTACAATGAGCAGTTCTTC. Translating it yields CASSLLLAGAGYNEQFF.

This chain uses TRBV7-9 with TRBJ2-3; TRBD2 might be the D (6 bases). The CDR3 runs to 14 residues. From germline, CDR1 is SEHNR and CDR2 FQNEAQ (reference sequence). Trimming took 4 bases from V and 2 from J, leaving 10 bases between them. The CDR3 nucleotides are TGTGCCAGCAGCTGGACGGGGGACACAGATACGCAGTATTTT. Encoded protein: CASSWTGDTDTQYF. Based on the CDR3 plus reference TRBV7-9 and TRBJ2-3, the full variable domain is DTGVSQNPRHKITKRGQNVTFRCDPISEHNRLYWYRQTLGQGPEFLTYFQNEAQLEKSRLLSDRFSAERPKGSFSTLEIQRTEQGDSAMYLCASSWTGDTDTQYFGPGTRLTVL.